This TCR beta chain stems from a study of T cell clonality in common variable immunodeficiency. Study findings and constraints: Shared TCRbeta clones were fewer between CVID subjects than controls.

Trimming removed 2 bases at V and 5 bases at J, with 10 bases between. Germline-derived CDR1 and CDR2 are MNHNS and SASEGT. The CDR3 covers 13 residues. This clone came up many times. Its specificity is not known. The observed sequence ends 3 residues before the CDR3 terminus, with the missing tail filled in from the germline J gene. The method was immunoSEQ multiplex PCR; TCRdb's version includes in-frame clones alone and lacks a portion of them. Listed for the sample are more than 35,000 clones, none seen a single time. Blood samples were heparinized, 5 to 8 ml per donor. The sequencing input was peripheral blood mononuclear cells. The sequence was collected from a person aged 18 to 75 in good health. The chain is built from TRBV6-1 and TRBJ2-7; tentative D call: TRBD1 (6 bases). The CDR3: CASSEWTVDEQYF. The CDR3 DNA, read in part, is TGTGCCAGCAGTGAATGGACAGTCGACGAG.